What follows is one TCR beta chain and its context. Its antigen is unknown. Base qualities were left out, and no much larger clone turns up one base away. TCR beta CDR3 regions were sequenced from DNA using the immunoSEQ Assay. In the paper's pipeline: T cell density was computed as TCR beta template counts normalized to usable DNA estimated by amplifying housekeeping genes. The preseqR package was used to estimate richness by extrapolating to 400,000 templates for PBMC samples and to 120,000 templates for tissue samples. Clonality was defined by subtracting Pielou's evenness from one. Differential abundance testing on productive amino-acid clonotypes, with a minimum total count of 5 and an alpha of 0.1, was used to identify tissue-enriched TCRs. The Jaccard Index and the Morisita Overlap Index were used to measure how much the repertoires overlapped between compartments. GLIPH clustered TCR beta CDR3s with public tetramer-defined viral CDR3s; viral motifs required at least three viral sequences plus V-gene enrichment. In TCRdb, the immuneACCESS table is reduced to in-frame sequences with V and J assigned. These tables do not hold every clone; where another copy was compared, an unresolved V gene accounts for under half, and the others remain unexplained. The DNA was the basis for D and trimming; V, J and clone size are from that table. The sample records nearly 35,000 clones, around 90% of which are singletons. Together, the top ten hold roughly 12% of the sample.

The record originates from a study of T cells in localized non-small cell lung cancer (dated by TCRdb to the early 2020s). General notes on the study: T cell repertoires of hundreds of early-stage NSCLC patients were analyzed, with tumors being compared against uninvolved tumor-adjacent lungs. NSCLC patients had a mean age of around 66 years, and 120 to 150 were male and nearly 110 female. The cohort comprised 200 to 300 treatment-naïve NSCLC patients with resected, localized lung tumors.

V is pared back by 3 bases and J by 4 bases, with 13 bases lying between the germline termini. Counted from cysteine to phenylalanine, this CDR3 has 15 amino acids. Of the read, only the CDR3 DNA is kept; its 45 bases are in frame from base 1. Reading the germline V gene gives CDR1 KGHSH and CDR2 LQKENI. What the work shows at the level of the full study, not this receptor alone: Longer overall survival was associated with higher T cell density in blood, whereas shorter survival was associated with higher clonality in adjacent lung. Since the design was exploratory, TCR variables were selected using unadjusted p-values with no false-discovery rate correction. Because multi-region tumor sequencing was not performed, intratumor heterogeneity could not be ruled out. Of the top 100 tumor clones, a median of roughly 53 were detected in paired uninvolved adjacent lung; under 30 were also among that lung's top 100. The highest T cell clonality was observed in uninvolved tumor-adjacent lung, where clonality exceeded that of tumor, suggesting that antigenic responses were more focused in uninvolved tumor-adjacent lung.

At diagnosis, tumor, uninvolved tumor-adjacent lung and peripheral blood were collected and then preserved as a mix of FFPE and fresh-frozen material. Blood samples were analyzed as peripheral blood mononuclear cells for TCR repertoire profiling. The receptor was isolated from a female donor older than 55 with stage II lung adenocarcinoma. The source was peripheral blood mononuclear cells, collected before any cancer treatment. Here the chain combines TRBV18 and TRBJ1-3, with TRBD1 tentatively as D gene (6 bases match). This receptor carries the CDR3 CASSPRDTPGNTIYF. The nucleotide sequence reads TGTGCCAGCTCACCTCGGGACACTCCAGGAAACACCATATATTTT.